The present TCR beta chain was sequenced within a study of blood T cell repertoires in COVID-19. Study overall: PBMCs, B-cell-depleted T cells, or T cells were the source of the cDNA or gDNA that made up the material.

The CDR3 has 14 residues. Trimming took 4 bases from V and 7 from J, leaving 15 bases between them. The germline V gene encodes CDR1 SGDLS and CDR2 YYNGEE. Under the authors' procedure: Amplification of reference gene primers provided the estimated nucleated cell counts. Using immunoSEQ multiplex PCR, the repertoire was profiled, and TCRdb retains in-frame clones only, with some absent. Clone size and V and J calls were adopted from that table, with D and trimming inferred from the DNA. In the table there are about 440,000 clones, roughly 89% of which are singletons. Sequencing used peripheral blood. The chain employs TRBV9 and TRBJ2-1; the D gene is possibly TRBD2 (7 bases). The sequence came from a woman aged 25-40 years with acute or convalescent COVID-19. This chain's CDR3 is CASSPGAGVNEQFF. DNA for the CDR3: TGTGCCAGCAGCCCAGGGGCGGGGGTGAATGAGCAGTTCTTC.